One sample yielded the 26 T cell receptor beta chains listed below, sequenced in a study of cytomegalovirus exposure and HLA in healthy donors. Clones were read by immunoSEQ multiplex PCR, and TCRdb kept only the in-frame ones, dropping some. The sample lists 100,000 to 150,000 clones, around 89% seen once, with around 2% in the top ten. The source material was PBMCs. The origin of the receptors is a man aged 18 to 29 in good health and CMV-seronegative.

The V and J genes are TRBV7-6 and TRBJ2-7, with 8 bases identical to TRBD2. This CDR3 has 15 residues. Germline-derived CDR1 and CDR2 are SGHVS and FNYEAQ. V shed 2 bases and J 6 bases; nucleotides not matched to a gene: 9. The CDR3 bases are TGTGCCAGCAGCTTAAAAAGCGGGAGCTCTGCCGAGCAGTACTTC. Translating it yields CASSLKSGSSAEQYF.

The V call is TRBV7-8, the J call TRBJ2-2; TRBD1 aligns across 10 bases. CDR1 is SGHVS and CDR2 is FQNEAQ in the germline V gene. J was trimmed by 4 bases and V by 6 bases; bases with no gene match: 8. CDR3 length: 16 residues. The CDR3 loop reads CASRLPGQGSTGELFF. The CDR3 coding sequence is TGTGCCAGCAGACTACCGGGACAGGGGTCCACCGGGGAGCTGTTTTTT.

This rearrangement joins TRBV27 to TRBJ2-7; 9 bases agree with TRBD2. Germline trimming cut 2 bases from V and 1 base from J; bases unmatched to any gene: 3. This CDR3 spans 15 amino acids. Per germline, CDR1 MNHEY and CDR2 SMNVEV (reference sequence). The DNA for the CDR3 is TGTGCCAGCAGTTTAGCGGGGGGGAATTCCTACGAGCAGTACTTC. Its protein is CASSLAGGNSYEQYF.

V and J are TRBV27 and TRBJ2-1; D is perhaps TRBD2 (6 bases). This CDR3 contains 13 residues. V was shortened by 2 bases and J by 4 bases, with 6 bases between the two germline ends. Per germline, CDR1 MNHEY and CDR2 SMNVEV (reference sequence). The CDR3 nucleotides read TGTGCCAGCAGTTTAGGGGGGTACAATGAGCAGTTCTTC. It yields the protein CASSLGGYNEQFF.

This rearrangement joins TRBV27 to TRBJ2-7, with 9 bases aligning to TRBD1. Trimming removed 8 bases from V and 3 bases from J; junction bases left unmatched: 11. CDR3 length equals 15 residues. Per the germline V gene, CDR1 is MNHEY and CDR2 is SMNVEV (reference sequence). CDR3 coding DNA: TGTGCCAGCGGAAGCCCGGGACAGGGACGCTACGAGCAGTACTTC. It codes for CASGSPGQGRYEQYF.

The chain links TRBV5-4 to TRBJ2-7, with TRBD1 as a possible D gene (6 bases). V was cut by 0 bases and J by 5 bases, with 15 bases left in between. The CDR3 has 15 residues. Germline-derived CDR1 and CDR2 are SGHNT and YYREEE (reference sequence). In nucleotides, the CDR3 is TGTGCCAGCAGCTTGGCCGGCACAGGGACCCACGAGCAGTACTTC. Encoded protein: CASSLAGTGTHEQYF.

This clone was seen a single time. J is TRBJ1-5 and V is TRBV10-3, with 8 bases fitting TRBD1. The junction had 8 bases not matched to a gene; V was cut back by 8 bases and J by 2 bases. The CDR3 length is 15 residues. Looked up from germline, CDR1 is ENHRY and CDR2 is SYGVKD. The CDR3 DNA is TGTGCCATCGATCCGACAGGGGATGGCAATCAGCCCCAGCATTTT. This encodes CAIDPTGDGNQPQHF.

The rearrangement joins TRBV27 to TRBJ2-1; D may be TRBD2 (6 bases). The V end lost 5 bases, the J end lost 5 bases, and 19 bases lay between the germline ends. Germline V gene sequence: CDR1 MNHEY, CDR2 SMNVEV (reference sequence). The CDR3 loop spans 16 amino acids. In DNA form, the CDR3 reads TGTGCCAGCAGTCCGGCGGCGGGTTCGGGGGACAATGAGCAGTTCTTC. This translates into CASSPAAGSGDNEQFF.

This rearrangement joins TRBV5-1 to TRBJ1-4; D is unclear. The CDR3 runs to 12 residues. Germline loops: CDR1 SGHRS, CDR2 YFSETQ. The V end lost 5 bases, the J end lost 8 bases, and 10 bases lay between the germline ends. CDR3 DNA: TGCGCCAGCAGTGGAGATACGGAAAAACTGTTTTTT. It codes for CASSGDTEKLFF.

The chain is built from TRBV30 and TRBJ2-1; 10 nucleotides line up with TRBD2. V lost 3 bases, J lost 9 bases, and 11 bases stayed unmatched. CDR1 GTSNPN and CDR2 SVGIG come from the germline V gene (reference sequence). CDR3 length: 15 residues. For the CDR3, the DNA is TGTGCCTGGAGCAAGGAGGGACTAGCGCACGCTGAGCAGTTCTTC. It codes for CAWSKEGLAHAEQFF.

This chain connects TRBV27 to TRBJ2-2; 7 positions match TRBD2. Germline V gene lookup returns CDR1 MNHEY and CDR2 SMNVEV (reference sequence). This CDR3 has 17 residues. V trimming: 3 bases; J trimming: 3 bases; junction bases outside the gene matches: 10. DNA of the CDR3: TGTGCCAGCAGTTTTCCCAGGGCGGGGGAATACACCGGGGAGCTGTTTTTT. Translated: CASSFPRAGEYTGELFF.

J is TRBJ2-7 and V is TRBV13; 9 nucleotides match TRBD1. Trimming at V came to 4 bases and at J to 11 bases, leaving 6 bases not matched to a gene. Germline V gene lookup returns CDR1 PRHDT and CDR2 FYEKMQ (reference sequence). This CDR3 region has 12 residues. In DNA, the CDR3 is TGTGCCAGCAGCTGGCGGACAGGGGACGAGTACTTC. This sequence encodes CASSWRTGDEYF.

This rearrangement joins TRBV20-1 to TRBJ1-1, with D possibly TRBD1 on 5 matching bases. This CDR3 contains 10 residues. Germline CDR1 is DFQATT and CDR2 is SNEGSKA (reference sequence). CDR3 nucleotides: TGCAGCGTTGGGGGGACTGAAGCTTTCTTT. Translating gives CSVGGTEAFF.

This chain uses TRBV5-1 with TRBJ2-7, with D unclear. Germline-derived CDR1 and CDR2 are SGHRS and YFSETQ. The CDR3 totals 15 residues. The V gene lost 0 bases and the J gene lost 2 bases, with 12 bases spanning the gap. DNA of the CDR3: TGCGCCAGCAGCTTGGCCGCAGGTTCACCCTACGAGCAGTACTTC. It codes for CASSLAAGSPYEQYF.

V gene TRBV5-1 combines with J gene TRBJ2-7; possible D gene TRBD1, 5 bases. CDR1 is SGHRS and CDR2 is YFSETQ in the germline V gene. V was cut by 3 bases and J by 1 base, with 14 bases left in between. CDR3 size: 15 residues. The CDR3: CASSWMVGDSYEQYF. The CDR3 nucleotides are TGCGCCAGCAGCTGGATGGTAGGGGATTCCTACGAGCAGTACTTC.

The chain employs TRBV7-8 and TRBJ2-7, with D possibly matching TRBD1 (5 bases). This CDR3 is 13 amino acids long. V lost 4 bases to trimming and J lost 4 bases, with 11 bases between them. The germline CDR1 and CDR2 sequences are SGHVS and FQNEAQ. Here the CDR3 DNA reads TGTGCCAGCAGCTCCGGACAAGAGTACGAGCAGTACTTC. This encodes CASSSGQEYEQYF. The entire variable domain, with the rest obtained from reference TRBV7-8 and TRBJ2-7, is as follows: GAGVSQSPRYKVAKRGQDVALRCDPISGHVSLFWYQQALGQGPEFLTYFQNEAQLDKSGLPSDRFFAERPEGSVSTLKIQRTQQEDSAVYLCASSSGQEYEQYFGPGTRLTVT.

The V gene is TRBV27, the J gene TRBJ2-2; D is possibly TRBD2 (6 bases). The germline gives CDR1 MNHEY, CDR2 SMNVEV (reference sequence). The CDR3 contains 16 residues. V lost 6 bases to trimming and J lost 1 base, with 15 bases between them. Here the CDR3 reads CASSLTGLLNTGELFF. The CDR3 DNA reads as TGTGCCAGCAGCTTAACGGGACTCCTGAACACCGGGGAGCTGTTTTTT.

The gene calls are TRBV5-6 and TRBJ2-5; perhaps TRBD1 as D (5 bases). CDR1 SGHDT and CDR2 YYEEEE come from the germline V gene. The CDR3 is 14 amino acids. Trimming left V 4 bases short and J 3 bases short, with 13 bases between. CDR3 DNA sequence: TGTGCCAGCAGCCTTTCGACAGTAAAAGAGACCCAGTACTTC. Protein: CASSLSTVKETQYF.

The genes are TRBV28 and TRBJ2-7; 9 bases fit TRBD2. This CDR3 has 14 residues. V shed 6 bases, J shed 0 bases, and the junction held 3 bases outside the gene matches. Per the germline V gene, CDR1 is MDHEN and CDR2 is SYDVKM. The CDR3 is CASRLAGFSYEQYF. As DNA, the CDR3 is TGTGCCAGCAGACTAGCGGGTTTCTCCTACGAGCAGTACTTC. Full variable domain (rest looked up from reference TRBV28 and TRBJ2-7): DVKVTQSSRYLVKRTGEKVFLECVQDMDHENMFWYRQDPGLGLRLIYFSYDVKMKEKGDIPEGYSVSREKKERFSLILESASTNQTSMYLCASRLAGFSYEQYFGPGTRLTVT.

In its sample, this clone was seen once. The gene calls are TRBV7-8 and TRBJ2-2; maybe TRBD1 (6 bases). Germline V CDR1 and CDR2: SGHVS, FQNEAQ. The CDR3 is made up of 11 amino acids. The CDR3 loop reads CAQGLTGELFF. For the CDR3, the DNA is TGTGCACAGGGTCTCACCGGGGAGCTGTTTTTT.

The table lists this clone with a count of one. V usage is TRBV28 and J usage is TRBJ1-3; the match to TRBD1 covers 7 bases. Germline assignment: CDR1 MDHEN and CDR2 SYDVKM. This CDR3 contains 13 residues. The J segment lost 7 bases and the V segment lost 3 bases, leaving 3 bases of the junction unmatched. The CDR3 region is CASSLGQRNTIYF. DNA for the CDR3: TGTGCCAGCAGTTTGGGACAGCGTAACACCATATATTTT.

The V gene is TRBV28, the J gene TRBJ2-3; a possible D gene is TRBD1 (5 bases). The germline CDR1 and CDR2 sequences are MDHEN and SYDVKM. The CDR3 consists of 14 residues. Trimming stripped 2 bases from V and 2 bases from J, with 8 bases between. In nucleotides, the CDR3 is TGTGCCAGCAGTTTAGCAGGGTACACAGATACGCAGTATTTT. It translates to CASSLAGYTDTQYF.

This chain connects TRBV5-1 to TRBJ2-5; TRBD2 matches 11 bases. Germline V gene sequence: CDR1 SGHRS, CDR2 YFSETQ. The CDR3 runs 15 residues. The V gene end was trimmed by 2 bases and the J gene end by 4 bases; junction bases not matched to a gene: 4. CDR3 nucleotide sequence: TGCGCCAGCAGCTTAACTAGCGGGAGTCGAGAGACCCAGTACTTC. Translation: CASSLTSGSRETQYF. The entire variable domain, with the rest obtained from reference TRBV5-1 and TRBJ2-5, is as follows: KAGVTQTPRYLIKTRGQQVTLSCSPISGHRSVSWYQQTPGQGLQFLFEYFSETQRNKGNFPGRFSGRQFSNSRSEMNVSTLELGDSALYLCASSLTSGSRETQYFGPGTRLLVL.

V and J are TRBV6-1 and TRBJ1-2, with D possibly matching TRBD1 (6 bases). V lost 3 bases to trimming and J lost 9 bases, with 14 bases between them. Germline loops: CDR1 MNHNS, CDR2 SASEGT. CDR3 length equals 13 residues. CDR3 nucleotide sequence: TGTGCCAGCAGTGACCTGGACAGTAGAAGCTACACCTTC. The encoded protein is CASSDLDSRSYTF.

The chain recombines TRBV19 with TRBJ1-1; tentatively, D is TRBD1 (6 bases). This CDR3 is 14 amino acids long. Between the trimmed V and J ends, which lost 6 bases and 3 bases, there was a span of 14 bases. Germline values: CDR1 LNHDA, CDR2 SQIVND (reference sequence). CDR3 in DNA: TGTGCCAGTAGAATCAGGGGAACTCACACTGAAGCTTTCTTT. This sequence encodes CASRIRGTHTEAFF. The whole variable domain, filled in from reference TRBV19 and TRBJ1-1, reads DGGITQSPKYLFRKEGQNVTLSCEQNLNHDAMYWYRQDPGQGLRLIYYSQIVNDFQKGDIAEGYSVSREKKESFPLTVTSAQKNPTAFYLCASRIRGTHTEAFFGQGTRLTVV.

In this sample, this clone turned up a few times. The rearrangement joins TRBV6-4 to TRBJ2-7; D is possibly TRBD1 (6 bases). V was pared by 5 bases and J by 2 bases, with 10 bases between. The CDR3 consists of 13 residues. Germline values: CDR1 MRHNA, CDR2 SNTAGT. Here the CDR3 reads CASSLQGTYEQYF. The CDR3 region has the DNA TGTGCCAGCAGTTTACAGGGTACCTACGAGCAGTACTTC.